Listed below are T cell receptor beta chains from one sample, sequenced in a study of T cells after yellow fever vaccination. TCRdb analysed the 5' RACE reads with MiXCR anew, one entry per CDR3 protein. The sample has roughly 520,000 distinct CDR3 sequences, roughly a fifth seen once. The sequenced sample was PBMCs, obtained 21 days after the first yellow fever vaccination. These receptors were collected from a man younger than 30 who received the YFV17D yellow fever vaccine. The CDR3 runs from the conserved cysteine through the conserved F or W. The D gene is left open where the match is weak. Clone sizes are given selectively: once, few, many, or a class where the clone is expanded.

>TRBV7-6|-|few|TRBJ1-1
TGTGCCAGCAGCTTAGGTGGTAGACAGAGCCCAATGAACACTGAAGCTTTCTTT
CASSLGGRQSPMNTEAFF
>TRBV29-1|-|-|TRBJ1-1
TGCAGCGTTGTACTGGACACTGAAGCTTTCTTT
CSVVLDTEAFF
>TRBV27|-|few|TRBJ2-2
TGTGCCAGCAGTTTACGGAACCTGGGAGGAACCGGGGAGCTGTTTTTT
CASSLRNLGGTGELFF
>TRBV5-4|-|few|TRBJ2-4
TGTGCCAGCAGCTTGGCGGGCGGGGGCCGAGCCAAAAACATTCAGTACTTC
CASSLAGGGRAKNIQYF
>TRBV7-9|-|many|TRBJ1-1
TGTGCCAGCAGCTTAGCGAGGTCAGCACCGAACACTGAAGCTTTCTTT
CASSLARSAPNTEAFF
>TRBV30|-|-|TRBJ2-3
TGTGCCTGGAGCGGGGGAACCGGCACAGATACGCAGTATTTT
CAWSGGTGTDTQYF
>TRBV27|-|few|TRBJ1-5
TGTGCCAGCAGTTTAGACGGGCTACAGCCCCAGCATTTT
CASSLDGLQPQHF
>TRBV12-3/TRBV12-4|-|few|TRBJ2-3
TGTGCCAGCAGTTTGAGGGGAGGTATGCAGTATTTT
CASSLRGGMQYF
>TRBV14|TRBD2|few|TRBJ2-5
TGTGCCAGCAGCCACGGTAGGACTAGCGGGGAAGAGACCCAGTACTTC
CASSHGRTSGEETQYF
>TRBV7-8|TRBD1|-|TRBJ1-5
TGTGCCAGCAGCTTAGAGACAGGGGCCAATCAGCCCCAGCATTTT
CASSLETGANQPQHF
>TRBV10-1|-|-|TRBJ2-7
TGCGCCAGCAAGGTAGAAGAGCAGTACTTC
CASKVEEQYF
>TRBV12-3/TRBV12-4|TRBD2|few|TRBJ2-1
TGTGCCAGCAGTTTGCTAGCGGGGGGGCCGGATGAGCAGTTCTTC
CASSLLAGGPDEQFF
>TRBV12-3/TRBV12-4|TRBD1|-|TRBJ2-5
TGTGCCAGCAGCCCGACAGGGCCCCAAGAGACCCAGTACTTC
CASSPTGPQETQYF
>TRBV7-6|-|-|TRBJ2-5
TGTGCCAGCAGCTTAGAACGGGATCGGAGAGAGACCCAGTACTTC
CASSLERDRRETQYF
>TRBV12-3/TRBV12-4|-|-|TRBJ2-2
TGTGCCAGCAGTCTAGGGCTCGGAGCCGGGGAGCTGTTTTTT
CASSLGLGAGELFF
>TRBV30|-|-|TRBJ2-2
TGTGCCTGGGACAGGATTTTCGGGGAGCTGTTTTTT
CAWDRIFGELFF
>TRBV18|TRBD1|-|TRBJ2-5
TGTGCCAGCTCACAGGGACAGGAAGAGACCCAGTACTTC
CASSQGQEETQYF
>TRBV6-1|-|-|TRBJ1-2
TGTGCCAGCAGTGAAAACAGGGTCGGCTACACCTTC
CASSENRVGYTF
>TRBV27|-|few|TRBJ1-1
TGTGCCAGCAGTTTAGGAGGGGCGACTTACACTGAAGCTTTCTTT
CASSLGGATYTEAFF
>TRBV12-3/TRBV12-4|-|-|TRBJ1-1
TGTGCCTGCTCTCCTGCGTACATGAACACTGAAGCTTTCTTT
CACSPAYMNTEAFF
>TRBV21-1|-|few|TRBJ1-5
TGTGCCAGCAGCAAAGAAAGTAGGGTGAGACAGCGGAATCAGCCCCAGCATTTT
CASSKESRVRQRNQPQHF
>TRBV28|TRBD2|-|TRBJ2-1
TGTGCCAGCAGGATCGGGGGGGGTTCCTACAATGAGCAGTTCTTC
CASRIGGGSYNEQFF
>TRBV9|TRBD1|-|TRBJ2-7
TGTGCCAGCAGCGCCGGGACAGGGGACGAGCAGTACTTC
CASSAGTGDEQYF
>TRBV27|-|few|TRBJ2-3
TGTGCCAGCAGTTCCCGTGACCCCACAGATACGCAGTATTTT
CASSSRDPTDTQYF
>TRBV7-2|-|once|TRBJ1-2
TGTGCCAGCAGCCCATCACCGATCAGGGGAAATGGCTACACCTTC
CASSPSPIRGNGYTF
>TRBV20-1|TRBD2|-|TRBJ2-5
TGCAGTGCTAGGCTCATGGGGAGGGTTCAAGAGACCCAGTACTTC
CSARLMGRVQETQYF
>TRBV6-8|-|few|TRBJ2-1
TGTGCCAGCAGTTACTCGAATCGGCAGATCGAGCAGTTCTTC
CASSYSNRQIEQFF
>TRBV4-2|-|-|TRBJ1-2
TGTGCCAGCAGCCAAGGGATGGGGATTCTGAACTATGGCTACACCTTC
CASSQGMGILNYGYTF
>TRBV5-1|TRBD1|-|TRBJ2-1
TGCGCCAGCAGTCGGGGACAGGGGATTGATGAGCGGTTCTTC
CASSRGQGIDERFF
>TRBV13|TRBD1|few|TRBJ1-4
TGTGCCAGCAGCTTAGGCCCCCGGACAGGGACGGTGTGGCCGAATGAAAAACTGTTTTTT
CASSLGPRTGTVWPNEKLFF
>TRBV4-1|-|-|TRBJ2-3
TGCGCCAGCAGCCAAGAGGCCAGGTTGCCAGATACGCAGTATTTT
CASSQEARLPDTQYF
>TRBV29-1|TRBD1|few|TRBJ1-1
TGCAGCGTTGTACCTGACACCAGGACAGGGGGCGTCACTGAAGCTTTCTTT
CSVVPDTRTGGVTEAFF
>TRBV30|-|few|TRBJ2-7
TGTGCCTGGAGTGTTCAGGGCAACTACGAGCAGTACTTC
CAWSVQGNYEQYF
>TRBV5-1|-|few|TRBJ2-3
TGCGCCAGCAGCCGCGGGGGCCCAGATACGCAGTATTTT
CASSRGGPDTQYF
>TRBV5-1|TRBD1|-|TRBJ1-5
TGCGCCAGCAGCTTGGTGGCAGGGGGAGATCAGCCCCAGCATTTT
CASSLVAGGDQPQHF
>TRBV11-2|-|-|TRBJ2-3
TGTGCCAGCAGCTTAGCCCTGGACGCCAATACGCAGTATTTT
CASSLALDANTQYF
>TRBV5-1|TRBD2|-|TRBJ2-5
TGCGCCAGCAGCACCGCCCGACTAGCGGGAGGTGGGACCCAGTACTTC
CASSTARLAGGGTQYF
>TRBV5-1|TRBD1|-|TRBJ2-5
TGCGCCAGCAGCCCTCGACAGGGTGGGGCAGAGACCCAGTACTTC
CASSPRQGGAETQYF
>TRBV24-1|TRBD1|-|TRBJ2-1
TGTGCCACCAGTGAAAGGACAGGTTCCTACAATGAGCAGTTCTTC
CATSERTGSYNEQFF
>TRBV2|TRBD2|few|TRBJ2-3
TGTGCCAGGGGGACTAGCGGGGGAGGAGATACGCAGTATTTT
CARGTSGGGDTQYF
>TRBV7-2|-|-|TRBJ1-1
TGTGCCAGCAGCTTAGCGTATATCAGAAACACTGAAGCTTTCTTT
CASSLAYIRNTEAFF
>TRBV6-5|-|-|TRBJ2-3
TGTGCCAGCAGTTATCAGGCGATTCAGGCAGGAGATACGCAGTATTTT
CASSYQAIQAGDTQYF
>TRBV20-1|-|-|TRBJ1-2
TGCAGTGCTAATCGGGCAGGAGACTATGGCTACACCTTC
CSANRAGDYGYTF
>TRBV19|TRBD1|few|TRBJ2-3
TGTGCCAGTAACCGGGACAGTAGGGACACAGATACGCAGTATTTT
CASNRDSRDTDTQYF
>TRBV5-1|-|few|TRBJ1-2
TGCGCCGTCGGGGAACGGGGGAGATCTGGCTACACCTTC
CAVGERGRSGYTF
>TRBV9|TRBD1|few|TRBJ2-1
TGTGCCAGCGACTCCGGGACAGGGGGGTCGAATGAGCAGTTCTTC
CASDSGTGGSNEQFF
>TRBV29-1|-|-|TRBJ2-3
TGCAGCGTTGGGGCCAGCGCTAGCACAGATACGCAGTATTTT
CSVGASASTDTQYF
>TRBV10-3|-|-|TRBJ2-5
TGTGCCATCAGTGAGTGGGGGACACAAGAGACCCAGTACTTC
CAISEWGTQETQYF
>TRBV6-4|-|-|TRBJ2-6
TGTGCCAGCAGTGAGAAGGCAGCCTCTGGGGCCAACGTCCTGACTTTC
CASSEKAASGANVLTF
>TRBV20-1|-|few|TRBJ2-7
TGCAGTGCTAGACAAAACTACGAGCAGTACTTC
CSARQNYEQYF
>TRBV29-1|-|-|TRBJ2-3
TGCAGCGCCCTATTGTCGTCCGGGCGCACAGATACGCAGTATTTT
CSALLSSGRTDTQYF
>TRBV12-3/TRBV12-4|TRBD1|many|TRBJ1-5
TGTGCCAGCAGTTCAGGACAGGGAAGCAATCAGCCCCAGCATTTT
CASSSGQGSNQPQHF
>TRBV18|TRBD1|-|TRBJ1-3
TGTGCCAGCTCACCGGACAGGGAAAACACCATATATTTT
CASSPDRENTIYF